The text below deals with one T cell receptor beta chain. Clones were sequenced by immunoSEQ multiplex PCR, and TCRdb holds only the in-frame ones, with some missing. The sample lists more than 120,000 clones; about nine tenths were seen once. These data belong to a study of blood T cell repertoires in COVID-19. The wider study: Some COVID-19 samples were acute and others convalescent; all came from the United States, Italy and Spain. The analysed material was cDNA or gDNA that came from T cells, B-cell-depleted T cells, or PBMCs.

The sequence was collected from a woman aged 45-65 years with acute or convalescent COVID-19. Specimen: peripheral blood.

The CDR3 nucleotides are TGTGCCAGCAGCGTAGCTGCACAGGGGTCCTACAATGAGCAGTTCTTC. Translating gives CASSVAAQGSYNEQFF. This chain uses TRBV9 with TRBJ2-1; 7 bases agree with TRBD1. The CDR3 totals 16 residues. The V gene's germline CDR1 is SGDLS and CDR2 YYNGEE. J lost 1 base, V lost 0 bases, and 4 bases had no gene match.